This T cell receptor (beta chain) was retrieved from a study of cytomegalovirus exposure and HLA in healthy donors. 60 Vbeta and 13 Jbeta primers were used in PCR. This table comes from immunoSEQ multiplex PCR, and its TCRdb copy is limited to in-frame clones, with some not included. The repertoire holds about 83,000 clones, with just under 75% as singletons. The CDR3 sequence is 16 residues long. Germline V gene sequence: CDR1 MNHEY, CDR2 SVGAGI. V shed 2 bases and J shed 5 bases, with 19 bases lying between them. Study results and limitations: The study labeled fewer than 200 TCR beta chains cytomegalovirus-associated.

With regard to this clone: Its antigen is not identified.

The source material was PBMCs. This chain links TRBV6-5 with TRBJ2-7; D possibly corresponds to TRBD1 (6 bases). The clonotype comes from a man in his 60s in good health and CMV-seronegative. This CDR3 is CASSYRPEVGAHEQYF. The CDR3 coding sequence is TGTGCCAGCAGTTACCGGCCTGAGGTGGGGGCCCACGAGCAGTACTTC.